The 22 T cell receptor beta chains presented below share a single source sample, sequenced in a study of T cell responses to AZD1222 COVID-19 vaccine. Sequenced by immunoSEQ multiplex PCR; TCRdb stores in-frame clones only, minus some. The sample carries 180,000 or so clones, 85% to 90% recorded once. The sequencing here drew on peripheral blood, taken on day 0 of AZD1222 vaccination. All receptors derive from an adult in good health.

The V gene is TRBV5-4, the J gene TRBJ1-4; D is possibly TRBD1 (6 bases). The CDR3 totals 16 residues. Between the trimmed V and J ends, which lost 1 base and 5 bases, there was a span of 15 bases. CDR1 is SGHNT and CDR2 is YYREEE in the germline V gene (reference sequence). In nucleotides, the CDR3 is TGTGCCAGCAGCTTGAGTCACGGACAGAGGAATGAAAAACTGTTTTTT. It translates to CASSLSHGQRNEKLFF.

The chain combines TRBV6-5 with TRBJ1-6; 10 bases align to TRBD1. The CDR3 covers 14 residues. The germline gives CDR1 MNHEY, CDR2 SVGAGI. The ends lost 9 bases at V and 7 bases at J; junction bases unmatched: 6. CDR3 bases: TGTGCCAGTACTGGGGGACAGGGGAATTCACCCCTCCACTTT. Protein sequence: CASTGGQGNSPLHF.

This clone was recorded only once. The genes are TRBV2 and TRBJ2-1, with 7 bases identical to TRBD1. The trim removed 2 bases at V and 1 base at J, leaving 8 bases unmatched. The CDR3 totals 17 residues. Germline CDR1 SNHLY, CDR2 FYNNEI. The CDR3 coding sequence is TGTGCCAGCAGTGAAAAAGACAGGGTAGGGTCCTACAATGAGCAGTTCTTC. Protein: CASSEKDRVGSYNEQFF. The variable domain in full, completed from reference TRBV2 and TRBJ2-1, reads EPEVTQTPSHQVTQMGQEVILRCVPISNHLYFYWYRQILGQKVEFLVSFYNNEISEKSEIFDDQFSVERPDGSNFTLKIRSTKLEDSAMYFCASSEKDRVGSYNEQFFGPGTRLTVL.

The rearrangement uses TRBV5-1 and TRBJ1-5; no firm D call. This CDR3 comprises 14 residues. Germline V lookup: CDR1 SGHRS, CDR2 YFSETQ. The ends were cut back, 4 bases at V and 7 bases at J, with 15 bases in the middle. CDR3 bases: TGCGCCAGCAGCGTGGGCCTCTCAGGCCAGCCCCAGCATTTT. It specifies CASSVGLSGQPQHF.

This clone has a single count. The chain joins TRBV6-5 to TRBJ1-2; the D gene is possibly TRBD1 (6 bases). CDR1 MNHEY and CDR2 SVGAGI come from the germline V gene. This CDR3 is built from 12 residues. V dropped 8 bases and J dropped 3 bases, with 10 bases sitting between them. CDR3 nucleotide sequence: TGTGCCAGCTCGCCAGGGGACTATGGCTACACCTTC. It codes for CASSPGDYGYTF.

There are a few counts of this clone. The V call is TRBV6-5, the J call TRBJ1-2; 7 bases map to TRBD1. The CDR3 runs to 14 residues. CDR1 and CDR2 from the germline V gene are MNHEY and SVGAGI. V trimming: 2 bases; J trimming: 6 bases; junction bases outside the gene matches: 6. The CDR3 nucleotides are TGTGCCAGCAGTTACGACAGGGTAGTTCATGGCTACACCTTC. This sequence encodes CASSYDRVVHGYTF.

The chain has TRBV28 and TRBJ2-2; 13 nucleotides align to TRBD2. The length of the CDR3 is 20 residues. V lost 4 bases to trimming and J lost 4 bases; unmatched junction nucleotides: 15. Germline V gene lookup returns CDR1 MDHEN and CDR2 SYDVKM. The CDR3 sequence: CASSSDLRTSGGGGTGELFF. CDR3 DNA: TGTGCCAGCAGTTCCGACCTCCGAACTAGCGGGGGGGGCGGCACCGGGGAGCTGTTTTTT.

The chain links TRBV2 to TRBJ2-2; D is undetermined. V lost 1 base and J lost 4, with 10 bases in between. Looked up from germline, CDR1 is SNHLY and CDR2 is FYNNEI. The CDR3 extends over 15 amino acids. The CDR3 DNA is TGTGCCAGCAGTGAAGTAGGGCTCGGCACCGGGGAGCTGTTTTTT. The encoded protein is CASSEVGLGTGELFF.

This rearrangement joins TRBV7-8 to TRBJ1-2; 8 bases line up with TRBD1. The CDR3 is made up of 13 amino acids. Germline V gene lookup returns CDR1 SGHVS and CDR2 FQNEAQ. The ends lost 5 bases at V and 4 bases at J; junction bases unmatched: 3. Here the CDR3 reads CASSVQGGYGYTF. CDR3 in DNA: TGTGCCAGCAGCGTACAGGGGGGCTATGGCTACACCTTC.

This clone was seen a single time. The rearrangement joins TRBV3-1 (or the pseudogene TRBV3-2) to TRBJ1-6; TRBD1 matches 8 bases. Germline trimming cut 1 base from V and 10 bases from J; bases unmatched to any gene: 9. In germline, CDR1 is LGHDT, CDR2 YNNKEL (reference sequence). The CDR3 runs to 16 residues. The CDR3 loop reads CASSQVRGPRTSPLHF. The CDR3 DNA sequence: TGTGCCAGCAGCCAAGTCAGGGGGCCACGTACCTCACCCCTCCACTTT.

The rearrangement links TRBV7-9 to TRBJ2-1, with D hard to call. Deletions cut 4 bases from V and 8 bases from J, with 9 bases between. This CDR3 comprises 12 residues. The germline CDR1 and CDR2 sequences are SEHNR and FQNEAQ (reference sequence). The CDR3 bases are TGTGCCAGCAGCTCCGGGTTGGATGAGCAGTTCTTC. Amino acids: CASSSGLDEQFF. Looking up the rest from reference TRBV7-9 and TRBJ2-1 gives the full variable domain: DTGVSQNPRHKITKRGQNVTFRCDPISEHNRLYWYRQTLGQGPEFLTYFQNEAQLEKSRLLSDRFSAERPKGSFSTLEIQRTEQGDSAMYLCASSSGLDEQFFGPGTRLTVL.

This clone was observed a handful of times. The V gene is TRBV19, the J gene TRBJ2-2; 9 nucleotides match TRBD1. CDR1 and CDR2 from the germline V gene are LNHDA and SQIVND (reference sequence). The CDR3 spans 16 residues. Trimming cost V 3 bases and J 2 bases; bases outside gene matches: 4. The CDR3 here is CASSIGTGFNTGELFF. CDR3 nucleotide sequence: TGTGCCAGTAGTATCGGGACAGGGTTCAACACCGGGGAGCTGTTTTTT. Looking up the rest from reference TRBV19 and TRBJ2-2 gives the full variable domain: DGGITQSPKYLFRKEGQNVTLSCEQNLNHDAMYWYRQDPGQGLRLIYYSQIVNDFQKGDIAEGYSVSREKKESFPLTVTSAQKNPTAFYLCASSIGTGFNTGELFFGEGSRLTVL.

The chain joins TRBV5-1 to TRBJ2-5; D remains unclear. Germline V CDR1 and CDR2: SGHRS, YFSETQ. Between the trimmed V and J ends, which lost 1 base and 4 bases, there was a span of 8 bases. The CDR3 is 13 residues long. This CDR3 is CASSLTAGETQYF. In DNA, the CDR3 is TGCGCCAGCAGCTTGACAGCAGGAGAGACCCAGTACTTC. Complete variable domain (other parts from reference TRBV5-1 and TRBJ2-5): KAGVTQTPRYLIKTRGQQVTLSCSPISGHRSVSWYQQTPGQGLQFLFEYFSETQRNKGNFPGRFSGRQFSNSRSEMNVSTLELGDSALYLCASSLTAGETQYFGPGTRLLVL.

V and J are TRBV7-2 and TRBJ2-7; D is unclear. Germline CDR1 and CDR2: SGHTA and FQGNSA. The V end lost 4 bases, the J end lost 7 bases, and 14 bases lay between the germline ends. CDR3 length: 13 residues. The CDR3 nucleotides are TGTGCCAGCAGCTCGAGTAGGGAATTAGAGCAGTACTTC. Protein sequence: CASSSSRELEQYF.

The chain has TRBV4-1 and TRBJ1-6; a possible D gene is TRBD1 (5 bases). The CDR3 contains 17 residues. V was pared by 0 bases and J by 10 bases, with 19 bases between. Germline lookup yields CDR1 MGHRA and CDR2 YSYEKL. CDR3 sequence reads: CASSQDRRGEVWSPLHF. Here the CDR3 DNA reads TGCGCCAGCAGCCAAGATAGGAGGGGCGAAGTGTGGTCACCCCTCCACTTT.

This clone appeared a few times. The CDR3 coding sequence is TGTGCCAGCAGCCGCTCCGGGACAGGGGACCGGGCTTTCTTT. Amino acids: CASSRSGTGDRAFF. The chain has TRBV7-8 and TRBJ1-1; 10 positions match TRBD1. The ends lost 5 bases at V and 11 bases at J; junction bases unmatched: 11. The CDR3 extends over 14 amino acids. Per the germline V gene, CDR1 is SGHVS and CDR2 is FQNEAQ.

J is TRBJ1-5 and V is TRBV5-6; D uncertain. V was cut by 2 bases and J by 4 bases, with 13 bases left in between. CDR1 and CDR2 (germline): SGHDT, YYEEEE. The CDR3 contains 15 residues. The CDR3 reads CASSLFQFTNQPQHF. For the CDR3, the DNA is TGTGCCAGCAGCTTATTTCAGTTTACAAATCAGCCCCAGCATTTT.

The genes are TRBV5-4 and TRBJ1-3, with unresolved D. V was clipped by 3 bases and J by 7 bases, with 5 bases between them. The germline gives CDR1 SGHNT, CDR2 YYREEE (reference sequence). The CDR3 consists of 11 residues. The CDR3 region is CASSSGNTIYF. CDR3 DNA sequence: TGTGCCAGCAGCTCCGGGAACACCATATATTTT.

This clone was observed a single time. The CDR3 loop reads CASSRDRGLGAQHF. The CDR3 DNA reads as TGTGCCAGCAGCCGGGACAGGGGTTTAGGAGCCCAGCATTTT. V and J are TRBV3-1 (or the pseudogene TRBV3-2) and TRBJ1-5; TRBD1 aligns across 10 bases. CDR1 is LGHDT, CDR2 YNNKEL, per germline (reference sequence). V lost 4 bases, J lost 11 bases, and 8 bases stayed unmatched. The CDR3 length is 14 residues.

This rearrangement joins TRBV5-5 to TRBJ2-3, with a weak D call TRBD2 (5 bases). The V gene lost 4 bases and the J gene lost 5 bases, with 11 bases spanning the gap. Germline loops: CDR1 SGHKS, CDR2 YYEKEE (reference sequence). This CDR3 region has 13 residues. The CDR3 DNA reads as TGTGCCAGCAGCGGTCCTGAGGGAGATACGCAGTATTTT. It encodes CASSGPEGDTQYF.

This clone was found once. The rearrangement uses TRBV4-1 and TRBJ1-5; D call uncertain. V dropped 4 bases and J dropped 8 bases, with 9 bases sitting between them. CDR1 is MGHRA, CDR2 YSYEKL, per germline. CDR3 length equals 12 residues. Here the CDR3 DNA reads TGCGCCAGCAGCCCTCCTAACGAGCCCCAGCATTTT. This encodes CASSPPNEPQHF.

This clone was recorded a few times. The rearrangement links TRBV6-5 to TRBJ1-2; D is unresolved. Germline loops: CDR1 MNHEY, CDR2 SVGAGI. The ends were cut back, 7 bases at V and 8 bases at J, with 11 bases in the middle. The CDR3 covers 11 residues. CDR3: CASKVAGGYTF. Written as DNA, the CDR3 is TGTGCCAGCAAGGTCGCGGGGGGCTACACCTTC.